The clone carrying this T cell receptor (beta chain) was detected ten times or more. Its antigen is not known. CDR1 is DFQATT and CDR2 is SNEGSKA in the germline V gene (reference sequence). The V end lost 6 bases, the J end lost 0 bases, and 27 bases lay between the germline ends. This CDR3 contains 20 residues. This entry is derived from a study of T cell repertoires in cytomegalovirus infection. Study details: Indications came from public TCR beta signatures; they pointed to CMV infection and to a matching HLA type.

Study-level results: CMV-specific TCR beta clonotypes restricted by HLA-C were the ones dominating the ex vivo response. Accumulated public TCR beta family frequency recognized individuals carrying CMV together with the relevant HLA.

One entry per CDR3 protein, called by TCRdb with MiXCR from the reads. The repertoire holds approximately 140,000 distinct CDR3 sequences, approximately 5.9% seen once, with about a sixth in the top ten. The rearrangement uses TRBV20-1 and TRBJ1-6; D not certain. The sequence was collected from a human donor in good health (CMV status not recorded). Some clones in this sample may be carry-over from other donors' samples. Material: PBMCs. The CDR3, as DNA: TGCAGTGCGGTTGCTAATCCCGACTGGAGCGGGAGCTCCTATAATTCACCCCTCCACTTT. It codes for CSAVANPDWSGSSYNSPLHF.